This TCR beta chain was observed in a study of T cells after yellow fever vaccination. Study observations and caveats: Most primary-vaccination clones recurred post-booster (roughly 96% CD4, more than 85% CD8).

This clonotype has ten or more counts. Antigen: not known. TCRdb processed the 5' RACE reads anew with MiXCR; each CDR3 protein has one entry. This table has just under 600,000 distinct CDR3 sequences, roughly 13% appearing once. Between the trimmed V and J ends, which lost 1 base and 0 bases, there was a span of 5 bases. This CDR3 contains 14 residues. Germline-derived CDR1 and CDR2 are LNHNV and YYDKDF (reference sequence). The receptor's source is a man between 25 and 39 years old who received the YFV17D yellow fever vaccine. The specimen was PBMCs, collected on the day of the yellow fever booster vaccination. The chain combines TRBV15 with TRBJ2-3; D is uncertain. CDR3 DNA: TGTGCCACCAGCAGAGTCGGCAGCACAGATACGCAGTATTTT. It codes for CATSRVGSTDTQYF.